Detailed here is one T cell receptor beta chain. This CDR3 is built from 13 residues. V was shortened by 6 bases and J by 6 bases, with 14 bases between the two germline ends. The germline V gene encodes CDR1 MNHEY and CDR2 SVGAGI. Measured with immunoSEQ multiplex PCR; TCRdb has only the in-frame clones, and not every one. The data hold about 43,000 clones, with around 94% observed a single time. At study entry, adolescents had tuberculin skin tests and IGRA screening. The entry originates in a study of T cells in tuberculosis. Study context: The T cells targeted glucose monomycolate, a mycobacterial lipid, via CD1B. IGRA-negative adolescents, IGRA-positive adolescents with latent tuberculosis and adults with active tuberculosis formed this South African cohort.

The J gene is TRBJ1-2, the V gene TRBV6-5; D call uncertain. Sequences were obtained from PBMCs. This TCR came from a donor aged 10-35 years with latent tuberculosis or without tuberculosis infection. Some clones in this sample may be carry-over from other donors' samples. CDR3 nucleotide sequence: TGTGCCAGCAGGAAAACATCCTTCAATGGCTACACCTTC. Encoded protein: CASRKTSFNGYTF.